This T cell receptor (beta chain) stems from a study of CD8 T cells in Susac syndrome. Between the trimmed V and J ends, which lost 0 bases and 6 bases, there was a span of 19 bases. The CDR3 is 17 residues long. The germline V gene has CDR1 SGHRS and CDR2 YFSETQ. RNA in amounts of roughly 0.5 to 1 ug was reverse transcribed with random hexamers. TCRdb re-derived calls from the immunoSEQ multiplex PCR reads in MiXCR, one entry per CDR3 protein. This sample has 67,000 or so distinct CDR3 sequences, with about 92% found just once. As to this clonotype: What it recognizes is unknown.

Findings and limits, study-wide: The authors found no clonal expansion in Susac syndrome CD4+ T cell repertoires.

It was negative isolation that provided the CD8+ and CD4+ T cells, whereas TEMRA cells were enriched by FACS. The gene calls are TRBV5-1 and TRBJ2-1; D possibly corresponds to TRBD2 (5 bases). The sample consisted of CD4+ T cells from PBMCs. This receptor was identified in a human donor with Susac syndrome. The CDR3: CASSLAVSLASRNEQFF. DNA of the CDR3: TGCGCCAGCAGCTTGGCCGTGAGTCTAGCCTCCCGCAATGAGCAGTTCTTC.